The clone carrying this T cell receptor beta chain was counted between two and nine times. This entry is derived from a study of T cells in Graves' hyperthyroidism and ophthalmopathy. There were TCR beta CDR3 regions amplified from RNA transcripts. Carried out on the TCR CDR3, a first-round RT-PCR used the HTBI primer set. MiXCR was run by TCRdb on the multiplex PCR reads, yielding one entry per CDR3 protein. The profile shows around 600,000 distinct CDR3 sequences, approximately 16% of them singletons. The sequencing sample was made of blood. The clonotype was recovered from a woman aged 40-49 years with Graves' ophthalmopathy.

CDR3 sequence (DNA): TGTGCCAGCAGGGTAGTACCGGGAGAGCAGTACTTC. Translation gives CASRVVPGEQYF. The chain combines TRBV6-1 with TRBJ2-7; possible D gene TRBD2, 5 bases. The V end lost 6 bases, the J end lost 7 bases, and 13 bases lay between the germline ends. This CDR3 contains 12 residues. Germline V gene lookup returns CDR1 MNHNS and CDR2 SASEGT.